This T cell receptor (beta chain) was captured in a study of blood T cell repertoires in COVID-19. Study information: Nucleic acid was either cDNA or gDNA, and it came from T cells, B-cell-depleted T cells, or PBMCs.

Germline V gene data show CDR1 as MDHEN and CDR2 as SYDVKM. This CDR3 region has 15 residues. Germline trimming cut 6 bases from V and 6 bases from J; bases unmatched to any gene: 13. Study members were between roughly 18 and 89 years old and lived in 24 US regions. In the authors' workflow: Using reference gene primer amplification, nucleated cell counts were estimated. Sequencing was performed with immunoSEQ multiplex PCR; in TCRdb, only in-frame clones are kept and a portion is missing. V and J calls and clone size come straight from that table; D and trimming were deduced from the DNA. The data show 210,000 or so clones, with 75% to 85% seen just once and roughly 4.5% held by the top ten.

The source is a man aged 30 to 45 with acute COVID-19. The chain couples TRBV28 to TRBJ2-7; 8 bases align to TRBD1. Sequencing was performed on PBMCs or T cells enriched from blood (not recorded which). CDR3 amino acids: CASRGGGQGGVEQYF. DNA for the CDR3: TGTGCCAGCAGGGGAGGTGGACAGGGTGGGGTCGAGCAGTACTTC.